These T cell receptor beta chains were read from a single sample in a study of PD-L1 blockade in urothelial cancer. The assay was immunoSEQ multiplex PCR, and TCRdb's table has in-frame clones only and misses some. The sample shows tens of thousands of clones, approximately 72% of them seen only once. Here the sequenced sample was PBMCs, taken around atezolizumab (anti-PD-L1) treatment. These receptor sequences come from a man between 65 and 85 years old with urothelial cancer. Each CDR3 is given with its conserved first and last residue. The D gene is left open where the match is weak. Size values are once, few and many counts, or a class for expanded clones, and some rows have none.

>-|TRBJ2-3|14|-|TRBV5-1
CASSLAGGTDTQYF
TGCGCCAGCAGCTTGGCGGGGGGCACAGATACGCAGTATTTT
>-|TRBJ2-2|16|TRBD2|TRBV6-6
CASSHTAGGRTGELFF
TGTGCCAGCAGTCACACAGCGGGAGGGAGAACCGGGGAGCTGTTTTTT
>-|TRBJ1-1|16|TRBD1|TRBV5-1
CASSLAGAGGNLEAFF
TGCGCCAGCAGCTTGGCCGGGGCAGGGGGTAATTTAGAAGCTTTCTTT
>-|TRBJ1-6|15|TRBD1|TRBV5-1
CASSLDNRGSSPLHF
TGCGCCAGCAGCTTGGATAACAGGGGAAGTTCACCCCTCCACTTT
>-|TRBJ2-4|16|TRBD2|TRBV5-5
CASSSRLAGGGNIQYF
TGTGCCAGCAGCTCCAGACTAGCGGGAGGAGGAAACATTCAGTACTTC
>-|TRBJ2-7|15|TRBD1|TRBV19
CASSILRQGVHEQYF
TGTGCCAGTAGTATCTTGCGACAGGGGGTCCACGAGCAGTACTTC
>-|TRBJ2-7|16|TRBD1|TRBV7-2
CASSFFAGTGLGEQYF
TGTGCCAGCAGCTTTTTTGCCGGGACAGGCCTTGGGGAGCAGTACTTC
>-|TRBJ2-3|13|-|TRBV7-3
CASSQELADTQYF
TGTGCCAGCAGCCAAGAACTAGCTGATACGCAGTATTTT
>few|TRBJ1-1|13|-|TRBV5-5
CASSLQGNTEAFF
TGTGCCAGCAGCTTGCAGGGGAACACTGAAGCTTTCTTT
>few|TRBJ2-1|15|TRBD2|TRBV19
CASRLASGRTNEQFF
TGTGCCAGTAGGCTCGCTAGCGGGAGGACCAATGAGCAGTTCTTC
>-|TRBJ2-2|14|-|TRBV6-5
CASLGRGYTGELFF
TGTGCCAGCTTAGGTCGCGGTTACACCGGGGAGCTGTTTTTT
>-|TRBJ2-1|15|-|TRBV19
CASSIVGAAYNEQFF
TGTGCCAGTAGTATAGTGGGGGCGGCCTACAATGAGCAGTTCTTC
>few|TRBJ1-2|15|-|TRBV6-5
CASTADRKRGYGYTF
TGTGCCAGCACCGCCGACCGCAAACGGGGCTATGGCTACACCTTC
>-|TRBJ2-5|18|TRBD1|TRBV7-8
CASSPPVGARQGRKTQYF
TGTGCCAGCAGCCCCCCGGTAGGGGCCCGACAGGGGAGGAAGACCCAGTACTTC
>-|TRBJ1-1|15|TRBD1|TRBV5-5
CASSLGRQGGTEAFF
TGTGCCAGCAGCTTGGGCCGACAGGGCGGGACTGAAGCTTTCTTT
>-|TRBJ2-7|16|-|TRBV18
CASSAGRNTLTYEQYF
TGTGCCAGCTCAGCGGGAAGAAATACCTTGACCTACGAGCAGTACTTC
>few|TRBJ2-7|16|-|TRBV5-1
CASSGTTGIGSYEQYF
TGCGCCAGCAGCGGGACCACAGGGATTGGATCCTACGAGCAGTACTTC
>few|TRBJ2-1|14|-|TRBV7-2
CASSLREGEFEQFF
TGTGCCAGCAGCTTGCGGGAAGGGGAGTTTGAGCAGTTCTTC
>-|TRBJ1-2|12|-|TRBV15
CATSRAGVGYTF
TGTGCCACCAGCAGAGCGGGGGTTGGCTACACCTTC
>-|TRBJ2-7|15|TRBD2|TRBV9
CASSVFPSGIGEQYF
TGTGCCAGCAGCGTATTCCCTAGCGGGATTGGCGAGCAGTACTTC
>-|TRBJ2-2|15|TRBD1|TRBV11-3
CASSPGTVDTGELFF
TGTGCCAGCAGCCCCGGGACAGTTGACACCGGGGAGCTGTTTTTT
>-|TRBJ2-7|16|TRBD2|TRBV5-1
CASSLAPTGLVHEQYF
TGCGCCAGCAGCTTGGCCCCGACCGGACTAGTCCACGAGCAGTACTTC
>-|TRBJ1-4|14|-|TRBV7-2
CASSKAGMGEKLFF
TGTGCCAGCAGCAAAGCGGGTATGGGAGAAAAACTGTTTTTT